This record looks at one T cell receptor beta chain sequence and its context. Antigen specificity is unknown. This specimen comes from a study of PD-1 blockade in classical Hodgkin lymphoma. Study findings and constraints: Baseline diversity in complete responders resembled that of newly diagnosed patients.

As for time point: cycle 4 day 1 (C4D1), after 6 weeks of nivolumab. The patients all showed relapse after autologous stem cell transplantation, while their brentuximab vedotin exposure varied. Produced via immunoSEQ multiplex PCR; TCRdb's table is partial and in-frame only. This table has about 52,000 clones, approximately 86% appearing once. The receptor's source is a human donor with classical Hodgkin lymphoma. This specimen was peripheral blood mononuclear cells (PBMCs), taken before the fourth cycle of nivolumab.

The CDR3, as DNA: TGTGCCAGCAGCTTAGGCCAGCCAGTATACAATGAGCAGTTCTTC. Protein: CASSLGQPVYNEQFF. The chain links TRBV7-9 to TRBJ2-1, with D hard to call. Trimming removed 1 base at V and 4 bases at J, with 11 bases between. The germline V gene has CDR1 SEHNR and CDR2 FQNEAQ (reference sequence). This CDR3 region has 15 residues. The whole variable domain, filled in from reference TRBV7-9 and TRBJ2-1, reads DTGVSQNPRHKITKRGQNVTFRCDPISEHNRLYWYRQTLGQGPEFLTYFQNEAQLEKSRLLSDRFSAERPKGSFSTLEIQRTEQGDSAMYLCASSLGQPVYNEQFFGPGTRLTVL.